This T cell receptor beta chain was obtained from a study of blood T cell repertoires in COVID-19. Overall study: Sites across the United States, Italy and Spain contributed samples from acute and convalescent COVID-19. PBMCs, B-cell-depleted T cells, or T cells were the source of the cDNA or gDNA that made up the material.

Study processing details: Reference gene primer amplification in the assay estimated nucleated cell counts. This table comes from immunoSEQ multiplex PCR, and its TCRdb copy is limited to in-frame clones, with some not included. The V and J calls and the clone size are those of that table, but D and trimming were determined from the DNA. The sample has about 83,000 clones; about 82% are singletons. This CDR3 contains 14 residues. The V end lost 4 bases, the J end lost 1 base, and 11 bases lay between the germline ends. CDR1 is SGHNT, CDR2 YYREEE, per germline (reference sequence). The sequencing sample was made of peripheral blood. V usage is TRBV5-4 and J usage is TRBJ1-1, with D maybe TRBD1 (6 bases). The clonotype comes from a woman of 80 years or more with acute or convalescent COVID-19. CDR3 sequence (DNA): TGTGCCAGCAGCCGCCTGGACAGGAACACTGAAGCTTTCTTT. It codes for CASSRLDRNTEAFF.